The TCR beta chain described here comes from a study of chemoradiotherapy in HPV16-positive cancers. Study conclusions and caveats: HPV-specific T cells were functionally defined from only two HPV16-positive patients.

Repertoires were sampled repeatedly during chemoradiotherapy. V was trimmed by 4 bases and J by 5 bases, leaving 15 bases between them. CDR1 and CDR2 from the germline V gene are SGHTS and YDEGEE. The CDR3 runs 14 residues. This table comes from immunoSEQ multiplex PCR, and its TCRdb copy is limited to in-frame clones, with some not included. The repertoire holds fewer than 10,000 clones, with around 75% as singletons. Concerning this clone itself: Its antigen is currently unknown.

This sequence joins TRBV5-8 and TRBJ2-5; the D gene is possibly TRBD2 (6 bases). This material consisted of tumor tissue, taken from a patient who underwent chemoradiotherapy. The clonotype originates from a human donor with HPV-associated anogenital cancer. The CDR3 loop is CASSPTRLFETQYF. The CDR3 nucleotides are TGTGCCAGCAGCCCGACTAGGCTTTTTGAGACCCAGTACTTC.